This T cell receptor (beta chain) appears in the sequencing data of a study of T cells in localized non-small cell lung cancer. Whole-study results and caveats: Appearances in adjacent lung were noted for a median around 55 of the top 100 tumor clones.

Comments on this clone: Its antigen is not known.

CDR1 and CDR2 (germline): MNHNS, SASEGT. Unmatched junction bases numbered 10, after V lost 1 base and J lost 9 bases. This CDR3 is 15 amino acids long. TCRdb's copy holds only in-frame clones and misses some; the assay was immunoSEQ multiplex PCR. The data hold approximately 9,000 clones, with 90% to 95% observed a single time. The sample consisted of peripheral blood, taken before any cancer treatment. This receptor was taken from a woman aged 35-75 years with stage I squamous cell lung carcinoma. The gene calls are TRBV6-1 and TRBJ2-7; 9 bases line up with TRBD2. Here the CDR3 DNA reads TGTGCCAGCAGTGAAGGGGTTGGAAGCGGGAGGCGGCAGTACTTC. Its translation is CASSEGVGSGRRQYF.